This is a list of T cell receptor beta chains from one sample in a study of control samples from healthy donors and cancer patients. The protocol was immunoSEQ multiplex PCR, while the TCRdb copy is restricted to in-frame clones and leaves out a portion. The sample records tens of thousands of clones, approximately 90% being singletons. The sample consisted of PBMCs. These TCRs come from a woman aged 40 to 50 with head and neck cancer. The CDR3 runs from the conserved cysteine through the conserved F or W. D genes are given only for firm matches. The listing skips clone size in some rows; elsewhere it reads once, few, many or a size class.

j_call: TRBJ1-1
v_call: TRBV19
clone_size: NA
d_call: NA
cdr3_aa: CASMGLRAVNTEAFF
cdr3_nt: TGTGCCAGTATGGGGTTGCGGGCTGTGAACACTGAAGCTTTCTTT

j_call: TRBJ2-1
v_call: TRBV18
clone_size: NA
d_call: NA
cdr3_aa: CASTAPGRAESEQFF
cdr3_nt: TGTGCCAGCACGGCCCCGGGCAGGGCCGAGAGTGAGCAGTTCTTC

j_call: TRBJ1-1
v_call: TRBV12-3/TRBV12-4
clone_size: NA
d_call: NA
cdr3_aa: CASSFRMNTEAFF
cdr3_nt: TGTGCCAGCAGTTTCCGGATGAACACTGAAGCTTTCTTT

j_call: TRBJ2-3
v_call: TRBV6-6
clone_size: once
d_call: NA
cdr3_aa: CASKSRALYTDTQYF
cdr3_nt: TGTGCCAGCAAGTCCCGGGCCCTTTACACAGATACGCAGTATTTT

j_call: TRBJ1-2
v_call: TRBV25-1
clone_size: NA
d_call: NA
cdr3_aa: CASSDYNYGYTF
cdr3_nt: TGTGCCAGCAGTGATTATAACTATGGCTACACCTTC

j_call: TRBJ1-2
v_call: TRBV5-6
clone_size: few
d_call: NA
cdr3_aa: CASSLVRVGYGYTF
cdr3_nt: TGTGCCAGCAGCTTGGTCAGGGTGGGCTATGGCTACACCTTC

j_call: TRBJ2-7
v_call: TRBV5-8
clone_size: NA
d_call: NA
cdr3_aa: CASSLEFGRNEQYF
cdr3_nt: TGTGCCAGCAGCTTGGAATTCGGCAGGAACGAGCAGTACTTC

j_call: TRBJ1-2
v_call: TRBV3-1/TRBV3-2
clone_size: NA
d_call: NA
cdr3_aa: CASSHLGLGHYGYTF
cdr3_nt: TGTGCCAGCAGCCACCTCGGACTGGGACACTATGGCTACACCTTC

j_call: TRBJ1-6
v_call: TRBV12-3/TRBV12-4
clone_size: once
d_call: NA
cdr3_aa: CASSLGGSPLHF
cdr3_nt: TGTGCCAGCAGCCTAGGCGGATCACCCCTCCACTTT

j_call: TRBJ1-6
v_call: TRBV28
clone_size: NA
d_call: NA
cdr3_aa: CASLREGNSPLHF
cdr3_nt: TGTGCCAGCCTAAGGGAGGGAAATTCACCCCTCCACTTT

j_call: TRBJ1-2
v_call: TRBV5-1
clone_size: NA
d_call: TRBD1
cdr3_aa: CASSDTGAGGYTF
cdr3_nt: TGCGCCAGCAGCGATACAGGGGCGGGAGGCTACACCTTC

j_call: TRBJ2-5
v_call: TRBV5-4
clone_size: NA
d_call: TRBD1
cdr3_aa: CASSLNRQGGTQYF
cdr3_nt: TGTGCCAGCAGCTTAAACCGACAGGGTGGGACCCAGTACTTC

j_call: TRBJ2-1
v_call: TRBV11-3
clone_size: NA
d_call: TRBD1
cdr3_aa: CASSSGQGTYNEQFF
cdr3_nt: TGTGCCAGCAGCTCGGGACAGGGAACCTACAATGAGCAGTTCTTC

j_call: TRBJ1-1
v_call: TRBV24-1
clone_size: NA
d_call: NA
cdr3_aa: CATSDRQEKAFF
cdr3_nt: TGTGCCACCAGTGACCGACAGGAGAAAGCTTTCTTT

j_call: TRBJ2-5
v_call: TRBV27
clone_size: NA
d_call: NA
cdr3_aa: CASRTISTGQETQYF
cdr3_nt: TGTGCCAGCAGGACCATCTCGACAGGTCAGGAGACCCAGTACTTC

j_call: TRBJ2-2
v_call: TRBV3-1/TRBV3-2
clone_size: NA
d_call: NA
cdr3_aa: CASSQFTVNTGELFF
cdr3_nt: TGTGCCAGCAGCCAATTTACGGTGAACACCGGGGAGCTGTTTTTT

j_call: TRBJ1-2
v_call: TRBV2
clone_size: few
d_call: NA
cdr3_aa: CASRAQGVNYGYTF
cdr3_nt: TGTGCCAGCAGGGCACAGGGAGTTAACTATGGCTACACCTTC

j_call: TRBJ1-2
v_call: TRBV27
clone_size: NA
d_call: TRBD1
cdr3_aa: CASSLYGTGVSYGYTF
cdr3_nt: TGTGCCAGCAGTTTGTACGGGACAGGGGTATCCTATGGCTACACCTTC

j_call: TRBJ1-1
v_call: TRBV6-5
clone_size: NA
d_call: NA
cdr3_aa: CASTIMALLNTEAFF
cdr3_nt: TGTGCCAGCACCATAATGGCACTTTTGAACACTGAAGCTTTCTTT

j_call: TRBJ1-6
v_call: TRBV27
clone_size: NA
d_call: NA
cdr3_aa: CASSIIYNSPLHF
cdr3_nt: TGTGCCAGCAGTATCATCTATAATTCACCCCTCCACTTT

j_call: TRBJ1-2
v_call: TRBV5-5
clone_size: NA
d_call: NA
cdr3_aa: CASSLELTGPPPYGYTF
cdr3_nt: TGTGCCAGCAGCTTAGAACTGACAGGTCCGCCGCCCTATGGCTACACCTTC

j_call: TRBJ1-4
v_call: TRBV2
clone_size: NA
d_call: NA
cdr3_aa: CASRPGRSYEKLFF
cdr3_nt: TGTGCCAGCAGACCGGGACGGTCGTATGAAAAACTGTTTTTT

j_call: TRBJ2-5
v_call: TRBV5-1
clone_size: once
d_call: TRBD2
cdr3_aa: CASSPRPTSGQETQYF
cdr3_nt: TGCGCCAGCAGCCCCCGCCCAACTAGCGGCCAAGAGACCCAGTACTTC

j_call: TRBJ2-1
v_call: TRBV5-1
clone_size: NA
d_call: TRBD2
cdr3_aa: CASSPAGTSAYNEQFF
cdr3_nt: TGCGCCAGCAGCCCGGCCGGGACTAGCGCTTACAATGAGCAGTTCTTC

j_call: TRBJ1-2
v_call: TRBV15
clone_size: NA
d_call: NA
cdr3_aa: CATSRAGKGGYTF
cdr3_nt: TGTGCCACCAGCAGAGCAGGGAAAGGCGGCTACACCTTC

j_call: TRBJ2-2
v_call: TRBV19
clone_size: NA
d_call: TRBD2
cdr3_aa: CASSERAGGRTGELFF
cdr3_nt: TGTGCCAGTAGTGAAAGAGCGGGAGGGAGAACCGGGGAGCTGTTTTTT

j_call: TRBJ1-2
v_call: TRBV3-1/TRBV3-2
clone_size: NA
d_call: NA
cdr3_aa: CASSQARRPPGGYTF
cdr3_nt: TGTGCCAGCAGCCAAGCTCGACGGCCCCCCGGGGGCTACACCTTC